This T cell receptor beta chain was recorded in a study of neurological immune-mediated disorders. TCRdb passed the 5' RACE reads through MiXCR, listing each CDR3 protein once. The sample includes 70,000 to 95,000 distinct CDR3 sequences, 13% of them seen just once. As for time point: longitudinal time-point 2. The unsorted libraries originated from 2 million PBMCs kept at -80 C. This clonotype occurred many times. Sequenced sample: PBMCs. This sequence was found in a female donor with HTLV-1-associated myelopathy (HAM/TSP).

Here the CDR3 reads CSASGGGAVDTQYF. For the CDR3, the DNA is TGCAGTGCTAGTGGCGGGGGGGCCGTAGATACGCAGTATTTT. The genes are TRBV20-1 and TRBJ2-3; TRBD2 matches at 9 bases. Germline V gene sequence: CDR1 DFQATT, CDR2 SNEGSKA (reference sequence). Trimming cost V 3 bases and J 5 bases; bases outside gene matches: 6. The CDR3 runs 14 residues.